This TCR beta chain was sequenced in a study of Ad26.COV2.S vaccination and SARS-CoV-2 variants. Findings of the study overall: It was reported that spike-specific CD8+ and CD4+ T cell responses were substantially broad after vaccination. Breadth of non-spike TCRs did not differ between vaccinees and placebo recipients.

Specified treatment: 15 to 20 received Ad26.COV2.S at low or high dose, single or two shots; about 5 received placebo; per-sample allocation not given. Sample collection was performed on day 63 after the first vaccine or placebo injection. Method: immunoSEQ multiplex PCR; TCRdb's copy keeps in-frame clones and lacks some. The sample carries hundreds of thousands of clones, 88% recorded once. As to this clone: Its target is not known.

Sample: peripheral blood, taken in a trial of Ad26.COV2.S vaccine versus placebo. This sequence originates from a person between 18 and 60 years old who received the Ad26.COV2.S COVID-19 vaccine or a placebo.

In nucleotides, the CDR3 is TGTGCCAGCAGCTTAGAGGAGGATCAGCCCCAGCATTTT. Its protein product is CASSLEEDQPQHF. The rearrangement links TRBV7-2 to TRBJ1-5; no firm D call. The CDR3 is 13 residues long. In germline, CDR1 is SGHTA, CDR2 FQGNSA. Trimming removed 1 base from V and 5 bases from J, with 6 bases in between. Full variable domain (outside the CDR3, taken from reference TRBV7-2 and TRBJ1-5): GAGVSQSPSNKVTEKGKDVELRCDPISGHTALYWYRQSLGQGLEFLIYFQGNSAPDKSGLPSDRFSAERTGGSVSTLTIQRTQQEDSAVYLCASSLEEDQPQHFGDGTRLSIL.